This T cell receptor beta chain comes out of a study of blood T cells in healthy people across ages (dated by TCRdb to between 2015 and 2017). Describing the broader study: Template switching captured roughly one uniquely barcoded TCR beta cDNA molecule per two T cells in model experiments. Using deep sequencing normalized with unique cDNA molecular identifiers, the study measured how TCR beta repertoire diversity changes with age. The donors were divided into four age groups: young (average approximately 16 years), middle-aged (approximately 39), aged (roughly 66) and long-lived (82). To avoid experimental bias, donors of different ages were spread randomly across the sequencing lanes. For two donors (one aged 18 to 30 and one aged 80 or older), the study analyzed two additional independent replicas of 1 million unique cDNA reads from the same blood draw. Points the paper makes about the study in general: Observed TCR beta diversity per million T cells fell roughly linearly with age, and a significant reduction was already apparent by age roughly 40. Estimates of total diversity based on one million sequenced T cells were considered lower bounds and underestimates. Because the CMV infection status of the donors was unknown, age-related changes in expanded clonotypes may potentially have been confounded. There was a strong correlation between observed TCR beta diversity and the percentage of naive T cells measured by flow cytometry. Compared with the aged group, the long-lived group had more naive CD4+ T cells, fewer expanded clones and increased TCR diversity, suggesting age selection. Because profiling used bulk unsorted PBMCs, naive and antigen-experienced compartments could not be compared conclusively.

Systemically healthy Caucasian individuals from Russia, approximately 39 in total and aged roughly 6 to 100 years, were included as donors. Each donor gave 8 to 10 milliliters of peripheral blood, collected into EDTA-treated Vacutainer tubes. PBMCs were isolated by Ficoll-Paque density-gradient centrifugation, with at least 6 million obtained per sample. Total RNA, at least 6 micrograms per sample, was extracted from PBMCs with Trizol reagent. The percentages of naive CD45RAhigh/CD27high T cells were determined by flow cytometry on a PBMC aliquot from every donor. The table lists this clonotype with a few counts. The antigen it binds to is not known. No base quality values were provided; no much bigger clone lies one nucleotide off. The CDR3 has 11 amino acids, counting the end cysteine and phenylalanine. Of all the DNA, just the CDR3 is kept, 33 bases in frame from base 1. V gives up 3 bases and J gives up 5 bases, and the segment between their germline ends measures 4 bases. The germline V gene (reference sequence) yields LGHDT for CDR1 and YNNKEL for CDR2.

Library creation used 5' RACE. Data came from an Illumina HiSeq 2500. A second PCR of roughly 6 to 11 cycles was run with a J-beta primer mix and a sample-barcoded 5' primer. Each TCR beta cDNA molecule received a unique molecular identifier from a template-switch 5' adaptor carrying 12 random nucleotides. At least 2.5 million CDR3-containing paired-end reads were obtained from each sample. The Mint cDNA synthesis kit, primed by a TRBC-specific oligonucleotide, was used to synthesize first-strand cDNA from all RNA. All cDNA was treated with uracil-DNA glycosylase and then went through a first 18-cycle PCR with the universal primers M1SS and BC2_uni_R. Processing in the source paper ran as follows. Each sample was normalized by randomly selecting 1 million high-quality reads, each carrying a distinct molecular identifier. Instead of being binned into consensus sequences, reads that shared molecular identifiers were thrown out. CDR3 identification, clonotype clustering and error correction used MiTCR with a Q25 quality threshold and the strictest error-elimination algorithm. A nonparametric unseen species model using Euler transformation provided a lower-bound estimate of total TCR beta diversity. TCRdb reprocessed the public reads (quality trimming at Q25 with fastp, clone calling with MiXCR) and kept in-frame beta chains. For every CDR3 protein sequence, its rows merge into one entry that carries the most common genes and DNA. None of the V and J calls come from the authors' own analysis; TCRdb made them. In all, the sample holds 2 million or so distinct CDR3 sequences, and 40% to 55% of those were seen once. The ten largest clones capture roughly 2% of the sample.

The rearrangement joined TRBV3-1 to TRBJ1-2; no D gene call is confident. The sequencing input was blood. This clonotype was obtained from a woman between 40 and 50 years old in good health. Read as DNA, the sequence is TGTGCCAGCAGCCAGTGGTATGGCTACACCTTC. This translates into CASSQWYGYTF.